These T cell receptor beta chains were read from a single sample in a study of CD8+CD57+ T cells in acquired aplastic anemia. Via MiXCR, TCRdb re-called the reads, giving one row per CDR3 protein. The sample lists fewer than 250,000 distinct CDR3 sequences; under 55% were seen once. Sequencing was performed on sorted CD4+, CD8+, or CD8+CD57+ T cells (not recorded which) from PBMCs. The receptor source for this set is a human donor with aplastic anemia. Each CDR3 is given with its conserved first and last residue. The D gene is left open where the match is weak. Rows give clone size only sometimes, using once, few, many, or a class for an expanded clone.

D | J | size | V | CDR3 | DNA
TRBD2 | TRBJ2-1 | many | TRBV11-2 | CASSLGTSADRAFF | TGTGCCAGCAGCCTGGGGACTAGCGCCGATAGGGCCTTCTTC
- | TRBJ1-1 | many | TRBV5-1 | CASSLDQALNTEAFF | TGCGCCAGCAGCTTGGACCAAGCCTTGAACACTGAAGCTTTCTTT
- | TRBJ1-2 | - | TRBV6-5 | CASSPPPGYTF | TGTGCCAGCAGCCCCCCGCCTGGCTACACCTTC
TRBD1 | TRBJ1-1 | many | TRBV7-9 | CASSLGQGGAEAFF | TGTGCCAGCAGCTTGGGACAGGGAGGCGCTGAAGCTTTCTTT
- | TRBJ1-5 | once | TRBV2 | CASRGQGNQPQHF | TGTGCCAGCAGAGGACAAGGGAATCAGCCCCAGCATTTT
TRBD1 | TRBJ1-4 | - | TRBV20-1 | CSARRQGRTTNEKLFF | TGCAGTGCTAGAAGACAGGGACGCACAACTAATGAAAAACTGTTTTTT
- | TRBJ2-7 | - | TRBV20-1 | CSASTSTYEQYF | TGCAGTGCTAGTACTTCAACCTACGAGCAGTACTTC
- | TRBJ1-1 | many | TRBV29-1 | CSVPGQNTEAFF | TGCAGCGTTCCGGGACAGAACACTGAAGCTTTCTTT
- | TRBJ2-1 | many | TRBV29-1 | CSVDRRTGRVRNEQFF | TGCAGCGTTGACCGTAGGACAGGGAGGGTTCGCAATGAGCAGTTCTTC
- | TRBJ2-7 | - | TRBV7-2 | CASRGLTYEQYF | TGTGCCAGCAGGGGGTTAACCTACGAGCAGTACTTC
TRBD1 | TRBJ1-4 | - | TRBV11-2 | CASSLGAGTGGEKLFF | TGTGCCAGCAGCTTAGGGGCTGGGACAGGGGGTGAGAAACTGTTTTTT
- | TRBJ2-2 | - | TRBV30 | CAWSSLLGELFF | TGTGCCTGGAGCTCCCTTCTCGGGGAGCTGTTTTTT
TRBD1 | TRBJ1-6 | - | TRBV19 | CASSMSRDSAYNSPLHF | TGTGCCAGTAGTATGAGTCGGGACAGCGCGTATAATTCACCCCTCCACTTT
- | TRBJ2-3 | many | TRBV29-1 | CSVGTETTDTQYF | TGCAGCGTGGGGACGGAGACAACAGATACGCAGTATTTT
- | TRBJ1-2 | - | TRBV6-1 | CASSEYSAANYGYTF | TGTGCCAGCAGTGAATACAGCGCTGCTAACTATGGCTACACCTTC
TRBD1 | TRBJ2-7 | many | TRBV6-1 | CASSESPTGTGAYEQYF | TGTGCCAGCAGTGAATCTCCTACCGGGACAGGGGCCTACGAGCAGTACTTC
TRBD1 | TRBJ2-7 | - | TRBV7-2 | CASSLSAGQGAGQYF | TGCGCCAGCAGCCTGTCTGCGGGGCAGGGGGCAGGGCAGTACTTC
TRBD1 | TRBJ2-5 | - | TRBV15 | CATSRTVTGGETQYF | TGTGCCACCAGCAGGACGGTTACAGGGGGAGAGACCCAGTACTTC
TRBD1 | TRBJ1-1 | many | TRBV3-1 | CASSLDRGLTEAFF | TGTGCCAGCAGCCTGGACAGGGGGCTTACTGAAGCTTTCTTT
- | TRBJ2-3 | many | TRBV12-3/TRBV12-4 | CASSTWDSLGDTQYF | TGTGCCAGCAGTACCTGGGACTCCCTCGGAGATACGCAGTATTTT
- | TRBJ1-3 | - | TRBV20-1 | CSARGTGGNTIYF | TGCAGTGCTAGAGGGACCGGGGGAAACACCATATATTTT
TRBD1 | TRBJ1-2 | - | TRBV10-1 | CASSEVGTGAGLSYTF | TGCGCCAGCAGTGAAGTCGGGACAGGGGCCGGGCTTAGCTACACCTTC
- | TRBJ1-1 | many | TRBV7-2 | CASSLEERTEAFF | TGTGCCAGCAGCTTAGAGGAACGCACTGAAGCTTTCTTT
- | TRBJ1-1 | - | TRBV10-1 | CASSKGLANTEAFF | TGCGCCAGCAGTAAGGGACTAGCGAACACTGAAGCTTTCTTT
TRBD1 | TRBJ1-2 | once | TRBV9 | CASSARTGGTEIGYTF | TGTGCCAGCAGCGCTCGCACAGGCGGGACAGAAATTGGCTACACCTTC
- | TRBJ1-1 | once | TRBV20-1 | CSARDGGVRTEAFF | TGCAGTGCTAGAGATGGGGGGGTGCGCACTGAAGCTTTCTTT
TRBD2 | TRBJ2-7 | - | TRBV29-1 | CAISDLAGVHEQYF | TGTGCCATCAGTGATCTAGCGGGTGTTCACGAGCAGTACTTC
TRBD2 | TRBJ2-2 | - | TRBV10-1 | CASSGPTSAGELFF | TGCGCCAGCAGTGGACCAACTAGCGCCGGGGAGCTGTTTTTT
- | TRBJ1-1 | many | TRBV2 | CASSERVGNTEAFF | TGTGCCAGCAGTGAAAGGGTTGGGAACACTGAAGCTTTCTTT
- | TRBJ2-3 | once | TRBV25-1 | CASSLGMGTDTQYF | TGTGCCAGCAGCTTAGGCATGGGCACAGATACGCAGTATTTT
- | TRBJ2-3 | - | TRBV6-1 | CASTVGGTGPSTQYF | TGTGCCAGCACCGTAGGGGGGACTGGCCCTTCTACGCAGTATTTT
TRBD2 | TRBJ2-7 | many | TRBV12-3/TRBV12-4 | CASSFTGTSDSEQYF | TGTGCCAGCAGTTTCACCGGGACTAGCGACTCCGAGCAGTACTTC
- | TRBJ1-2 | - | TRBV24-1 | CATSGTGRYGYTF | TGTGCCACCAGTGGAACAGGGAGGTATGGCTACACCTTC
TRBD2 | TRBJ2-1 | - | TRBV6-6 | CASSGIQGTSLHNEQFF | TGTGCCAGCAGTGGAATACAGGGGACTAGCTTACACAATGAGCAGTTCTTC
- | TRBJ2-5 | many | TRBV24-1 | CATAGIGETQYF | TGTGCCACCGCAGGGATAGGGGAGACCCAGTACTTC
- | TRBJ2-5 | - | TRBV2 | CASSVSPWEETQYF | TGTGCCAGCAGTGTAAGTCCCTGGGAGGAGACCCAGTACTTC
- | TRBJ2-7 | - | TRBV5-1 | CASSLGDTTYEQYF | TGCGCCAGCAGCTTGGGTGACACCACCTACGAGCAGTACTTC
- | TRBJ1-5 | once | TRBV2 | CASSAHTGPGAQHF | TGTGCCAGTAGTGCTCATACAGGTCCGGGGGCCCAGCATTTT
TRBD2 | TRBJ2-1 | - | TRBV7-9 | CASSLDRGGAGVYNEQFF | TGCGCCAGCAGCTTAGACCGGGGAGGGGCGGGGGTCTACAATGAGCAGTTCTTC
TRBD2 | TRBJ2-1 | many | TRBV20-1 | CSAILAGGPSEQFF | TGCAGTGCTATCTTAGCGGGGGGGCCTAGTGAGCAGTTCTTC
TRBD1 | TRBJ1-2 | - | TRBV29-1 | CSVNGQGRLYGYTF | TGCAGCGTGAACGGACAGGGGAGGCTATATGGCTACACCTTC
- | TRBJ2-1 | - | TRBV10-3 | CAISESLTLVMTYRDYNEQFF | TGTGCCATCAGTGAGTCGTTAACCTTAGTAATGACATATAGAGATTACAATGAGCAGTTCTTC
- | TRBJ1-5 | many | TRBV6-1 | CASKDGDQPQHF | TGTGCCAGCAAGGACGGGGATCAGCCCCAGCATTTT
- | TRBJ1-5 | once | TRBV6-5 | CACSVTGLVLQPQHF | TGTGCCTGCAGTGTCACAGGGTTGGTCCTTCAGCCCCAGCATTTT